A selection of T cell receptor beta chains follows, all from one sample in a study of OX40 agonist ivuxolimab in advanced cancers. Here immunoSEQ multiplex PCR was the method, and the copy in TCRdb shows in-frame clones only, minus some. The data show over 65,000 clones, around 90% seen once. The sample consisted of CD4+ or CD8+ T cells sorted from blood, taken in a trial of the OX40 agonist ivuxolimab. Receptors were obtained from an adult with an advanced solid tumor such as melanoma, head and neck, liver or kidney cancer. The CDR3 runs from the conserved cysteine through the conserved F or W. The D gene is left open where the match is weak. A row's size may be missing; if present it is once, few, many or a size class.

TRBV5-4	-	TRBJ2-7	-	CASSLGGAIEQYF	TGTGCCAGCAGCTTGGGGGGGGCCATCGAGCAGTACTTC
TRBV18	TRBD1	TRBJ2-1	-	CASSPGTAYNEQFF	TGTGCCAGCTCGCCCGGGACAGCTTACAATGAGCAGTTCTTC
TRBV5-6	-	TRBJ2-5	-	CASSLLNREETQYF	TGTGCCAGCAGCTTGCTCAACAGGGAGGAGACCCAGTACTTC
TRBV28	-	TRBJ2-3	-	CASSSPGSADTQYF	TGTGCCAGCAGCAGCCCGGGGAGTGCAGATACGCAGTATTTT
TRBV6-5	-	TRBJ1-1	-	CASSRGTNTEAFF	TGTGCCAGCAGCCGCGGGACGAACACTGAAGCTTTCTTT
TRBV4-3	-	TRBJ2-1	-	CASSQDGMDSYGHEQFF	TGCGCCAGCAGCCAAGATGGCATGGACAGCTATGGGCATGAGCAGTTCTTC
TRBV30	-	TRBJ1-1	-	CAWSNSWGAEAFF	TGTGCCTGGAGTAATTCGTGGGGGGCTGAAGCTTTCTTT
TRBV6-5	TRBD1	TRBJ1-2	-	CASSYSDRAGGYTF	TGTGCCAGCAGTTATTCTGACAGGGCTGGTGGCTACACCTTC
TRBV29-1	-	TRBJ1-1	-	CSVASKGNTEAFF	TGCAGCGTCGCTTCTAAGGGAAACACTGAAGCTTTCTTT
TRBV6-1	TRBD1	TRBJ1-6	-	CASSRTGGDSPLHF	TGTGCCAGCAGCCGGACAGGGGGCGATTCACCCCTCCACTTT
TRBV7-8	-	TRBJ1-1	-	CASSFERDTEAFF	TGTGCCAGCAGCTTCGAGAGGGACACTGAAGCTTTCTTT
TRBV28	-	TRBJ1-4	few	CASRKPLGGREKLFF	TGTGCCAGCAGAAAACCGTTGGGGGGTCGAGAAAAACTGTTTTTT
TRBV28	-	TRBJ1-4	-	CASSFRNNEKLFF	TGTGCCAGCAGTTTCCGGAATAATGAAAAACTGTTTTTT
TRBV6-5	TRBD1	TRBJ1-3	-	CASSQYRGNTIYF	TGTGCCAGCAGTCAATACAGGGGGAACACCATATATTTT
TRBV7-2	-	TRBJ2-7	-	CASSLERSYEQYF	TGTGCCAGCAGCCTAGAGCGGTCCTACGAGCAGTACTTC
TRBV12-2	-	TRBJ2-3	-	CASRCGTADTQYF	TGTGCAAGTCGCTGCGGGACTGCAGATACGCAGTATTTT
TRBV7-8	TRBD1	TRBJ2-7	-	CASSAQGPGPYEQYF	TGTGCCAGCAGCGCACAGGGGCCAGGACCCTACGAGCAGTACTTC
TRBV6-1	TRBD1	TRBJ2-7	-	CASKGDSSSYEQYF	TGTGCCAGCAAGGGGGACAGCAGCTCCTACGAGCAGTACTTC
TRBV7-7	-	TRBJ2-2	-	CASSPGGPGELFF	TGTGCCAGCAGCCCCGGGGGACCCGGGGAGCTGTTTTTT
TRBV30	-	TRBJ1-2	-	CAWSRDRPYGYTF	TGTGCCTGGAGCCGGGACCGACCCTATGGCTACACCTTC
TRBV29-1	-	TRBJ1-4	-	CSALRGGREKLFF	TGCAGCGCCCTGAGGGGGGGCCGTGAAAAACTGTTTTTT
TRBV15	-	TRBJ2-3	-	CATSRDRIGTDTQYF	TGTGCCACCAGCAGAGATAGGATAGGGACAGATACGCAGTATTTT